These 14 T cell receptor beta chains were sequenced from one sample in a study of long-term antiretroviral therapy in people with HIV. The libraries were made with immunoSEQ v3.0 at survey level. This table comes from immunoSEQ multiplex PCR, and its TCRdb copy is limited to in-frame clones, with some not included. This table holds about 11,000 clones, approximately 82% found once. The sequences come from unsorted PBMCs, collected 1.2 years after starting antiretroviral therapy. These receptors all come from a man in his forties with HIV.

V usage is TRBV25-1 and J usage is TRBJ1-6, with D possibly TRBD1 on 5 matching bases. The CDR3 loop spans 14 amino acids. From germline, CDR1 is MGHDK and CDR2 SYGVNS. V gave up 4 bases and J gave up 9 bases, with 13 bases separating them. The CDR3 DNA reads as TGTGCCAGCAGTGTTCGGTCGGGGGGTTCACCCCTCCACTTT. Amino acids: CASSVRSGGSPLHF.

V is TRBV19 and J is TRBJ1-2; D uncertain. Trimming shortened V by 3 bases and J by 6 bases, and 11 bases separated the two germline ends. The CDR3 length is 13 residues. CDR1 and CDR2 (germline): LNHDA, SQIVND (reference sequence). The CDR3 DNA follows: TGTGCCAGTAGTATGGTGCTGAACGATGGCTACACCTTC. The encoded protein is CASSMVLNDGYTF.

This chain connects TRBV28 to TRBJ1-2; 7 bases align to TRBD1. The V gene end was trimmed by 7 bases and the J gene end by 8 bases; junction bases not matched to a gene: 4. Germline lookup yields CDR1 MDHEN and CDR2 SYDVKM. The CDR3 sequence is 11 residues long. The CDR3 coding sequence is TGTGCCAGCACCGACAGGGTCGGCTACACCTTC. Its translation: CASTDRVGYTF.

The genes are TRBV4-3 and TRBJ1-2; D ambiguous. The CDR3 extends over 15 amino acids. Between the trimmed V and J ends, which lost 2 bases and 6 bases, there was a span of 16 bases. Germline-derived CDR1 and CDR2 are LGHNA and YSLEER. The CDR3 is CASSQSGNLDDGYTF. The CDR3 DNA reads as TGCGCCAGCAGCCAATCGGGAAATCTCGATGATGGCTACACCTTC.

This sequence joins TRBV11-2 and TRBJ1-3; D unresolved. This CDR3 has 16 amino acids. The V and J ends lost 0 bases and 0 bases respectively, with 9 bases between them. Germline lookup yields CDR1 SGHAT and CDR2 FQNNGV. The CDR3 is CASSLDKGSSGNTIYF. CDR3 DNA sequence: TGTGCCAGCAGCTTAGATAAAGGAAGCTCTGGAAACACCATATATTTT.

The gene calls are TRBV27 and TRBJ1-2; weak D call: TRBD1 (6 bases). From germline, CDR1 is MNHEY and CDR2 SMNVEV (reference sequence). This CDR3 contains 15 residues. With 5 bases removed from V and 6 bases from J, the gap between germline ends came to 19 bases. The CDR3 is CASSGLGAGKHGYTF. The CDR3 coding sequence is TGTGCCAGCAGTGGGTTGGGGGCAGGGAAGCATGGCTACACCTTC.

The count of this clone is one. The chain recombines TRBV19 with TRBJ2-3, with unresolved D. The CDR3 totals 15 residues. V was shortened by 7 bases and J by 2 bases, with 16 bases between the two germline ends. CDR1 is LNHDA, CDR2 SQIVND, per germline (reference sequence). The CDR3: CASTFGLAHTDTQYF. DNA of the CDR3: TGTGCCAGTACTTTCGGTTTAGCCCACACAGATACGCAGTATTTT.

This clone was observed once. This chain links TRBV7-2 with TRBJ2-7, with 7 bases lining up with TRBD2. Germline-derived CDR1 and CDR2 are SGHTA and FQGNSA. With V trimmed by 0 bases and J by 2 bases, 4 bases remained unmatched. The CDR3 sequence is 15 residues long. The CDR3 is CASSLAPGGPYEQYF. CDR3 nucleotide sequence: TGTGCCAGCAGCTTAGCCCCGGGGGGACCCTACGAGCAGTACTTC.

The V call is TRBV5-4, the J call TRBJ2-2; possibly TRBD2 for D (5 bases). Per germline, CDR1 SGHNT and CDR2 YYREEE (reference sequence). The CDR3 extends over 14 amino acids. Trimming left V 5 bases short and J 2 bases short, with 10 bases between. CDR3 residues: CASSPPGNTGELFF. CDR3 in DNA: TGTGCCAGCAGTCCCCCGGGAAACACCGGGGAGCTGTTTTTT. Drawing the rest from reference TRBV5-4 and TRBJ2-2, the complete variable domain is ETGVTQSPTHLIKTRGQQVTLRCSSQSGHNTVSWYQQALGQGPQFIFQYYREEENGRGNFPPRFSGLQFPNYSSELNVNALELDDSALYLCASSPPGNTGELFFGEGSRLTVL.

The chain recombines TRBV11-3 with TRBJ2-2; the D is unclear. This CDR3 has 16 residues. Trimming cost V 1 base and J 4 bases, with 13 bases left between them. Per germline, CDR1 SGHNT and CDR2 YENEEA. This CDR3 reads CASSLVSFNSTGELFF. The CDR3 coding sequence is TGTGCCAGCAGCTTAGTCAGCTTCAATTCCACCGGGGAGCTGTTTTTT.

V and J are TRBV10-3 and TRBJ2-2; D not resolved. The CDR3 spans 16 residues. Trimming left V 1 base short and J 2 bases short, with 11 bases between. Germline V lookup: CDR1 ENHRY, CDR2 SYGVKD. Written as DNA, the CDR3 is TGTGCCATCAGTGAGTTTACAGTACTCAACACCGGGGAGCTGTTTTTT. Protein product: CAISEFTVLNTGELFF.

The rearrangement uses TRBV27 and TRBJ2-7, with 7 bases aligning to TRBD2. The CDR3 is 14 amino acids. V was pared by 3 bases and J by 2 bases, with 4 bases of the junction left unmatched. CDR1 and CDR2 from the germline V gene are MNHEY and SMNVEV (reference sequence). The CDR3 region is CASSFVAGAYEQYF. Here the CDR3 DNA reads TGTGCCAGCAGTTTCGTTGCGGGGGCCTACGAGCAGTACTTC.

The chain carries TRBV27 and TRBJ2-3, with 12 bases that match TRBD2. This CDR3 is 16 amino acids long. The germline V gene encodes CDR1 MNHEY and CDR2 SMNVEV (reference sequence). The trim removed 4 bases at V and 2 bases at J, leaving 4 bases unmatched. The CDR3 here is CASSSRTSGVTDTQYF. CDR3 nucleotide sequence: TGTGCCAGCAGTTCCCGGACTAGCGGGGTCACAGATACGCAGTATTTT.

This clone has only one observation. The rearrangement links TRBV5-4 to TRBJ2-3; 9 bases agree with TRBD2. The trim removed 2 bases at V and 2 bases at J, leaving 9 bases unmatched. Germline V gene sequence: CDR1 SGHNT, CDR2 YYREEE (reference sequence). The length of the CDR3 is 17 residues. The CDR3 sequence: CASSLSAGGRTTDTQYF. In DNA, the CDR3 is TGTGCCAGCAGCTTATCCGCGGGGGGGCGGACCACAGATACGCAGTATTTT.